This T cell receptor (beta chain) was obtained from a study of T cell repertoires in cytomegalovirus infection. Background on the study: Alongside well-studied HLA-B-restricted CMV epitopes, recently identified HLA-C-restricted CMV epitopes were also used. A matching HLA type, together with CMV infection, was signaled by public TCR beta signatures.

TCRdb re-analysed the reads in MiXCR, keeping a single row per CDR3 protein. This sample has roughly 920,000 distinct CDR3 sequences; approximately 30% occur once, and the top ten carry around an eighth. Details on this clonotype: The antigen remains undetermined.

V gave up 4 bases and J gave up 7 bases, with 17 bases separating them. CDR1 and CDR2 (germline): SEHNR, FQNEAQ (reference sequence). This CDR3 comprises 15 residues. This receptor was obtained from a human donor in good health (CMV status not recorded). Some clones in this sample may be carry-over from other donors' samples. The sample was cultured CD8+ T cells from PBMCs, taken from culture after CMV antigen stimulation. This chain links TRBV7-9 with TRBJ2-1, with D possibly matching TRBD1 (7 bases). DNA for the CDR3: TGTGCCAGCAGCTCCCCCAGGGGGGCGAAGAATGAGCAGTTCTTC. Translating it yields CASSSPRGAKNEQFF.